These 11 T cell receptor beta chains were sequenced from one sample in a study of blood T cell repertoires in COVID-19. Libraries were prepared by immunoSEQ multiplex PCR; TCRdb keeps only in-frame clonotypes and omits some of them. Seen here are 80,000 to 95,000 clones, around 90% observed once, and the top ten hold about 3.4%. Sample: peripheral blood. Receptors originate from a woman in her seventies with acute or convalescent COVID-19.

The genes are TRBV19 and TRBJ1-2; weak D call: TRBD1 (6 bases). CDR1 and CDR2 (germline): LNHDA, SQIVND (reference sequence). V dropped 3 bases and J dropped 5 bases, with 19 bases sitting between them. CDR3 length: 16 amino acids. This CDR3 is CASSIIPTGFSYGYTF. DNA of the CDR3: TGTGCCAGTAGTATTATCCCGACAGGTTTTTCTTATGGCTACACCTTC.

The gene calls are TRBV15 and TRBJ2-5; a possible D gene is TRBD1 (6 bases). Deletions cut 1 base from V and 1 base from J, with 10 bases between. The CDR3 extends over 15 amino acids. Germline V lookup: CDR1 LNHNV, CDR2 YYDKDF (reference sequence). CDR3 sequence: CATSRGPGVQETQYF. The CDR3, as DNA: TGTGCCACCAGCAGAGGCCCAGGGGTCCAAGAGACCCAGTACTTC.

V is TRBV6-5 and J is TRBJ2-1, with 8 positions matching TRBD1. Trimming cost V 0 bases and J 15 bases; bases outside gene matches: 13. The CDR3 extends over 15 amino acids. The germline gives CDR1 MNHEY, CDR2 SVGAGI. The CDR3 DNA reads as TGTGCCAGCAGTTACTCAGGAGTCCCCGGACAGGGTGCGTTCTTC. It is translated as CASSYSGVPGQGAFF.

A word on this clone: At the DNA level, this CDR3 is encoded by other sequences in the same sample as well. The chain carries TRBV10-3 and TRBJ1-5; the D is unclear. Trimming removed 0 bases at V and 2 bases at J, with 5 bases between. This CDR3 region has 14 residues. Germline CDR1 and CDR2: ENHRY and SYGVKD. CDR3 region: CAISESVGNQPQHF. For the CDR3, the DNA is TGTGCCATCAGTGAGTCGGTAGGCAATCAGCCCCAGCATTTT.

This clone showed up just a few times. The rearrangement uses TRBV2 and TRBJ2-1, with D uncertain. Germline CDR1 is SNHLY and CDR2 is FYNNEI. This CDR3 is 11 amino acids long. With 5 bases removed from V and 8 bases from J, the gap between germline ends came to 7 bases. This CDR3 is CASSIVDEQFF. The CDR3 region has the DNA TGTGCCAGCAGTATAGTGGATGAGCAGTTCTTC.

The V gene is TRBV11-1, the J gene TRBJ2-7; D is perhaps TRBD1 (5 bases). The CDR3 covers 16 residues. Per the germline V gene, CDR1 is SGHAT and CDR2 is FQDESV (reference sequence). With 5 bases removed from V and 6 bases from J, the gap between germline ends came to 23 bases. This CDR3 is CASSLEYDSQVGEQYF. The CDR3 nucleotides read TGTGCCAGCAGCCTAGAATACGACAGCCAGGTTGGCGAGCAGTACTTC.

J is TRBJ2-4 and V is TRBV28, with TRBD2 identical over 7 bases. The CDR3 is 13 amino acids. Germline CDR1 and CDR2: MDHEN and SYDVKM. The V segment lost 11 bases and the J segment 1 base; nucleotides outside the gene matches: 5. For the CDR3, the DNA is TGTGCCTCCCGGGAGGAGGCCAAAAACATTCAGTACTTC. This codes for CASREEAKNIQYF.

V usage is TRBV5-1 and J usage is TRBJ2-3; 7 nucleotides align to TRBD1. Germline-derived CDR1 and CDR2 are SGHRS and YFSETQ. This CDR3 spans 14 amino acids. Germline trimming cut 4 bases from V and 5 bases from J; bases unmatched to any gene: 7. CDR3 DNA sequence: TGCGCCAGCAGCCCTGACAGGGTTGGAGATACGCAGTATTTT. Encoded protein: CASSPDRVGDTQYF.

The CDR3: CASSFGPPGGTYQPQHF. The CDR3 region has the DNA TGTGCCAGCAGTTTTGGGCCACCAGGGGGAACTTATCAGCCCCAGCATTTT. This chain uses TRBV27 with TRBJ1-5, with TRBD1 matching over 7 bases. In germline, CDR1 is MNHEY, CDR2 SMNVEV (reference sequence). Losses at the gene ends were 3 bases for V and 5 bases for J; bases not matched to a gene: 13. The CDR3 length is 17 residues.

The chain recombines TRBV18 with TRBJ1-3; 11 positions agree with TRBD1. Germline CDR1 is KGHSH and CDR2 is LQKENI. The CDR3 loop spans 15 amino acids. J was trimmed by 2 bases and V by 5 bases; bases with no gene match: 2. CDR3 amino acids: CASSGQGAAGNTIYF. The CDR3 nucleotides read TGTGCCAGCTCAGGACAGGGGGCCGCTGGAAACACCATATATTTT.

This CDR3 is CASNKQDSYNSPLHF. CDR3 in DNA: TGTGCCAGTAATAAACAGGATTCCTATAATTCACCCCTCCACTTT. The J gene is TRBJ1-6, the V gene TRBV19; D perhaps matches TRBD1 (5 bases). The V end lost 7 bases, the J end lost 1 base, and 11 bases lay between the germline ends. Germline assignment: CDR1 LNHDA and CDR2 SQIVND (reference sequence). The CDR3 sequence is 15 residues long.